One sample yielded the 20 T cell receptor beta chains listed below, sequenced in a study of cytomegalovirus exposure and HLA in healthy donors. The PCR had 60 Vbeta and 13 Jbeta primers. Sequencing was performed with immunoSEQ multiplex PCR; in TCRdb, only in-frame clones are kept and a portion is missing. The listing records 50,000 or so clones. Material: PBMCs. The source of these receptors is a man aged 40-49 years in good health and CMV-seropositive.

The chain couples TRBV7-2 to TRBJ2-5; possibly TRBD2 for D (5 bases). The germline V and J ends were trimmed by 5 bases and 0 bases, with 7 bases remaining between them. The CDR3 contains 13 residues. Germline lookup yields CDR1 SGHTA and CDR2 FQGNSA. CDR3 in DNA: TGTGCCAGCAGCGAGCGGAACCAAGAGACCCAGTACTTC. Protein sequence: CASSERNQETQYF.

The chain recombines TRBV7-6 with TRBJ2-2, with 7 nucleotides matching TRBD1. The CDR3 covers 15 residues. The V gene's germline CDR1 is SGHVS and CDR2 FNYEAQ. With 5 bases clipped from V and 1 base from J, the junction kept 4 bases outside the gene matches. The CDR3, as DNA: TGTGCCAGCAGCCCCCGGACAGGGAACACCGGGGAGCTGTTTTTT. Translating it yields CASSPRTGNTGELFF.

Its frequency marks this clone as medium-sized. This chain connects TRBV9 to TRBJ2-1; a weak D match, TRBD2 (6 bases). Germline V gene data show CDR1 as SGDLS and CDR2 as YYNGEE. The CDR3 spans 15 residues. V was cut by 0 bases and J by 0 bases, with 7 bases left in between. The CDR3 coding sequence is TGTGCCAGCAGCGTAGGGAGGGCCTCCTACAATGAGCAGTTCTTC. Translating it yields CASSVGRASYNEQFF.

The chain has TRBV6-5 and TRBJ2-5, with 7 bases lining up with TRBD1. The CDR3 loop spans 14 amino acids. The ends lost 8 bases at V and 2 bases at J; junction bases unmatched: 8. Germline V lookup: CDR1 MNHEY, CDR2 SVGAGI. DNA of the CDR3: TGTGCCAGCCGCCCCGCGGACAGGCAAGAGACCCAGTACTTC. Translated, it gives CASRPADRQETQYF.

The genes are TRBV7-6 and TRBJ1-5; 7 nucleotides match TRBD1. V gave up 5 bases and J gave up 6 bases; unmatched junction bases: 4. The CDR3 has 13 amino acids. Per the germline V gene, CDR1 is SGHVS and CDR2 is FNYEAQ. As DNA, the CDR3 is TGTGCCAGCAGCCAGGGGGAGCGTCAGCCCCAGCATTTT. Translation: CASSQGERQPQHF.

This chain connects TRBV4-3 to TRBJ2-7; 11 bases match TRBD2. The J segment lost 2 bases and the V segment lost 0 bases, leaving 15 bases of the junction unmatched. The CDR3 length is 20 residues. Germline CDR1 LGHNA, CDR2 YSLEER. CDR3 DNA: TGCGCCAGCAGCCAAGATAGGGGCACGGTTCTAGCGGGGGGCGCCTACGAGCAGTACTTC. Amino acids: CASSQDRGTVLAGGAYEQYF.

This CDR3 reads CASSDGEKLFF. The CDR3 DNA sequence: TGCGCCAGCAGCGACGGGGAAAAACTGTTTTTT. V gene TRBV5-1 combines with J gene TRBJ1-4; D not certain. V shed 4 bases and J shed 8 bases, with 6 bases lying between them. The CDR3 is 11 residues long. Germline V lookup: CDR1 SGHRS, CDR2 YFSETQ.

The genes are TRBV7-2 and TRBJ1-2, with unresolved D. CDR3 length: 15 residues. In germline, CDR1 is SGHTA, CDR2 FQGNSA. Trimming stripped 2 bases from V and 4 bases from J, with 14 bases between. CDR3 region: CASSLIGGDLYGYTF. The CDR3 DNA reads TGTGCCAGCAGCTTAATAGGCGGAGACCTCTATGGCTACACCTTC. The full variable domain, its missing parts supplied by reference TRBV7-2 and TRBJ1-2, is GAGVSQSPSNKVTEKGKDVELRCDPISGHTALYWYRQSLGQGLEFLIYFQGNSAPDKSGLPSDRFSAERTGGSVSTLTIQRTQQEDSAVYLCASSLIGGDLYGYTFGSGTRLTVV.

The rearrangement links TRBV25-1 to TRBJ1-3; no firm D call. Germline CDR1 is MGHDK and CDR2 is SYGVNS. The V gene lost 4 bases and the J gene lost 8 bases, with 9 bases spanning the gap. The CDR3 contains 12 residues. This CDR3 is CASSASDYTIYF. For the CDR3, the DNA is TGTGCCAGCAGTGCCTCGGACTACACCATATATTTT.

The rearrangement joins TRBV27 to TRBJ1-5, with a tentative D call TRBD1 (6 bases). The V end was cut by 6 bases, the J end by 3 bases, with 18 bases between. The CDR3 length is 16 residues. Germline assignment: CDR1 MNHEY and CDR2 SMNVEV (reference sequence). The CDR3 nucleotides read TGTGCCAGCAGACCTAGGGGGGGGCTGCCCAATCAGCCCCAGCATTTT. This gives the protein CASRPRGGLPNQPQHF.

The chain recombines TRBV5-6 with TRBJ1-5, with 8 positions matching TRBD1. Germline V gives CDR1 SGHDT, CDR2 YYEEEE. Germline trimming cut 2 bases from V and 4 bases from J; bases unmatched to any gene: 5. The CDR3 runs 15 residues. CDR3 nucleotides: TGTGCCAGCAGCTTATTGGGACAGGTTAATCAGCCCCAGCATTTT. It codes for CASSLLGQVNQPQHF.

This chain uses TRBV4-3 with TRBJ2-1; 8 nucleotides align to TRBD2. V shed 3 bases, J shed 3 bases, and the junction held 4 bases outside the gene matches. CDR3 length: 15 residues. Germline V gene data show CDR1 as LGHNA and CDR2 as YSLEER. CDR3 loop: CASSQASGFYNEQFF. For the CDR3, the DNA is TGCGCCAGCAGCCAGGCTAGCGGGTTCTACAATGAGCAGTTCTTC.

Here the CDR3 reads CASSLGLGNTIYF. The CDR3 DNA reads TGTGCCAGCAGCCTGGGCCTTGGAAACACCATATATTTT. The genes are TRBV9 and TRBJ1-3; D not certain. The V gene's germline CDR1 is SGDLS and CDR2 YYNGEE. The CDR3 runs to 13 residues. With 4 bases removed from V and 3 bases from J, the gap between germline ends came to 8 bases.

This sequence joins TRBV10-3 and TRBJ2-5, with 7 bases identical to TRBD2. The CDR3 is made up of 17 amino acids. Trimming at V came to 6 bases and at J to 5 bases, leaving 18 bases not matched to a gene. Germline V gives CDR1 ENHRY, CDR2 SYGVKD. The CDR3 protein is CAIRAGRLAVEVETQYF. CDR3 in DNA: TGTGCCATCAGGGCAGGGAGGCTAGCGGTCGAGGTGGAGACCCAGTACTTC.

In DNA, the CDR3 is TGTGCCAGTAGCCGAGCGGGGACGAACACCGGGGAGCTGTTTTTT. This encodes CASSRAGTNTGELFF. V usage is TRBV19 and J usage is TRBJ2-2; 7 bases align to TRBD2. Trimming at V came to 6 bases and at J to 0 bases, leaving 4 bases not matched to a gene. This CDR3 is 15 amino acids long. CDR1 and CDR2 from the germline V gene are LNHDA and SQIVND (reference sequence).

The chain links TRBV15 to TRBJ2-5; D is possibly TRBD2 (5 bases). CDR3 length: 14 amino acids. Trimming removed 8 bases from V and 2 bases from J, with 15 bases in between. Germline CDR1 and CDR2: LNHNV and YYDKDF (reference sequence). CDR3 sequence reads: CATGGRPMQETQYF. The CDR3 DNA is TGTGCCACCGGAGGCAGGCCAATGCAAGAGACCCAGTACTTC.

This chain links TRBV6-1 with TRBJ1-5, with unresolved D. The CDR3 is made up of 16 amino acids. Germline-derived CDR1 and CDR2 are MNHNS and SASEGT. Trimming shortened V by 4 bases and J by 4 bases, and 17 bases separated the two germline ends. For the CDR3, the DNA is TGTGCCAGCAGTGGTCCCGGGGATACGAGAAATCAGCCCCAGCATTTT. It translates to CASSGPGDTRNQPQHF.

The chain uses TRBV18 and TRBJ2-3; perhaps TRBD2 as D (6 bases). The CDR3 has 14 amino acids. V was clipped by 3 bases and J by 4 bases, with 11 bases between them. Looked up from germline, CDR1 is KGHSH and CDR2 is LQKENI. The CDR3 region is CASSPGRGPDTQYF. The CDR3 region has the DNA TGTGCCAGCTCACCGGGGCGGGGACCAGATACGCAGTATTTT.

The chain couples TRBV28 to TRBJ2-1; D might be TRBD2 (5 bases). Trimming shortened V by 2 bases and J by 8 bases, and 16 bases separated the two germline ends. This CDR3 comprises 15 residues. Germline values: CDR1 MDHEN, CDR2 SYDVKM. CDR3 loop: CASSLPPGSIDEQFF. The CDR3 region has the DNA TGTGCCAGCAGTTTACCCCCGGGAAGCATAGATGAGCAGTTCTTC.

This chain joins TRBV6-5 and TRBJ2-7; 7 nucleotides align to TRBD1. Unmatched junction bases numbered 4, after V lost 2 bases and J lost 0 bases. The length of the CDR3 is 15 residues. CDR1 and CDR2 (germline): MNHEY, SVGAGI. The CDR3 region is CASSYDGTVSYEQYF. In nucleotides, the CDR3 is TGTGCCAGCAGTTACGACGGGACAGTCTCCTACGAGCAGTACTTC.